The entry below describes one T cell receptor beta chain. What it binds is not known. This entry belongs to a study of cytomegalovirus exposure and HLA in healthy donors. Points from the study as a whole: In a later analysis, 16,951 TCR beta sequences were associated with HLA alleles at 0.05 false discovery rate. According to the study, approximately 150 TCR beta chains were cytomegalovirus-associated. Per published accounts, TCR beta sequences correctly predicted the HLA-A and HLA-B alleles of most subjects.

PCR amplification relied on 60 Vbeta primers (plus 13 Jbeta primers). Clones were read by immunoSEQ multiplex PCR, and TCRdb kept only the in-frame ones, dropping some. Of 95,000 to 150,000 clones in the sample, roughly 80% are singletons; the top ten hold less than 3.5%. The V gene's germline CDR1 is SGHTA and CDR2 FQGNSA. V trimming: 5 bases; J trimming: 2 bases; junction bases outside the gene matches: 10. The CDR3 has 18 residues. V is TRBV7-2 and J is TRBJ2-1, with 12 bases matching TRBD2. The clonotype originates from a woman in her 40s in good health and CMV-seropositive. Sample: PBMCs. As DNA, the CDR3 is TGTGCCAGCAGCCTGCTAGCGGGAGGGCCAGGAACCTACAATGAGCAGTTCTTC. Protein sequence: CASSLLAGGPGTYNEQFF.